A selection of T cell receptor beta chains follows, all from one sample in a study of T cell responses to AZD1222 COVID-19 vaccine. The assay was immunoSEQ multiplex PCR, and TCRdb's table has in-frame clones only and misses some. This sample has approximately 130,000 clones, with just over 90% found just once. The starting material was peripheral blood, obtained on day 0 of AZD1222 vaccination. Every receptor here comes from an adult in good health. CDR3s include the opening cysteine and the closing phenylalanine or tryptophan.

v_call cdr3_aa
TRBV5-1 CASSWGVLGTGELFF
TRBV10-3 CAISGTGAGEKLFF
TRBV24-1 CATSDSPPRTRFPGELFF
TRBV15 CATSPGGQGVNYGYTF
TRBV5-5 CASSWDLSSYEQYF
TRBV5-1 CASSLGRRGGHEQFF
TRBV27 CASSRSGWETQYF
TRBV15 CATSRAPPRAGYEQYF
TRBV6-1 CASDTGGGANVLTF
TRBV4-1 CASSQGGQVNTEAFF
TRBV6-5 CASRPGLSSYNEQFF
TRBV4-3 CASSQDGGRFRYGYTF
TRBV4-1 CASSQQLAGASYEQYF
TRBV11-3 CASSSSGKDGELFF
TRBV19 CASSLTGEAFF
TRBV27 CASSRTRTSGYTF
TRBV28 CASIRGGGNIQYF
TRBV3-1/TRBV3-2 CASSQGENTEAFF
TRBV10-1 CASSESPGRNGGTGELFF
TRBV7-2 CASSRTSGRKSLFF
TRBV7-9 CASRPGGTQETQYF
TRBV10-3 CAIRTGLDNSPLHF
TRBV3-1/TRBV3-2 CASSQLAGGYNEQFF
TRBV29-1 CSFRTGVYEQYF
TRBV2 CASHLAGGPNEQFF
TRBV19 CASTDGGSNEKLFF
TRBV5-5 CASSLAPGPNYGYTF
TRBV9 CASSGGAGANVLTF
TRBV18 CASSQRGGQNTEAFF
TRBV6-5 CASRLRENTEAFF
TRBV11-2 CASSPGRDTDTQYF
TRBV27 CASRPSRDYRTLSNTGELFF
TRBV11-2 CASSLVGSGSPYEQYF
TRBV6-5 CASTLGVGGGYEQYF
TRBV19 CASSIGGTNYGYTF